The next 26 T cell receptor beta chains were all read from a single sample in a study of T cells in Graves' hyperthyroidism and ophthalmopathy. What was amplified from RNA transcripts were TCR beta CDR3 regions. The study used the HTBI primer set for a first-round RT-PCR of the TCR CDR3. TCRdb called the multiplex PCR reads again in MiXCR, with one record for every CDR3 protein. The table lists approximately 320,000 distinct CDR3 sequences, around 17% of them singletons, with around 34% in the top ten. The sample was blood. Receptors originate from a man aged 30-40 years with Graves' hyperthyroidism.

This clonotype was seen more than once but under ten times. The CDR3 region has the DNA TGCAGTGCGTCGAGGGGATTTTTCGGGGATCAGCCCCAGCATTTT. Translation gives CSASRGFFGDQPQHF. The chain is built from TRBV20-1 and TRBJ1-5; D is possibly TRBD1 (5 bases). The CDR3 has 15 amino acids. The germline V gene has CDR1 DFQATT and CDR2 SNEGSKA (reference sequence). Deletions cut 6 bases from V and 5 bases from J, with 20 bases between.

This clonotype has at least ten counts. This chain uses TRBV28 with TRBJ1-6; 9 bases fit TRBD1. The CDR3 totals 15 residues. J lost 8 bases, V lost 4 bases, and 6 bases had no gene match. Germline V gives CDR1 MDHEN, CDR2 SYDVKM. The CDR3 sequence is CASSSPGQGDSPLHF. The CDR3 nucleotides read TGTGCCAGCAGTTCTCCGGGACAGGGCGATTCACCCCTCCACTTT.

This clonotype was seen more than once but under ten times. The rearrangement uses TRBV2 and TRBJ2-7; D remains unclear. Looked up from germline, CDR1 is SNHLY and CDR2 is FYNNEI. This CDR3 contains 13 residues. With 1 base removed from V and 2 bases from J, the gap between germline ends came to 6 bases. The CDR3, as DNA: TGTGCCAGCAGTGAAGGGTCCCCCTACGAGCAGTACTTC. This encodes CASSEGSPYEQYF.

CDR3 in amino acids: CASSGRWETQYF. In nucleotides, the CDR3 is TGTGCCAGCAGCGGGAGATGGGAGACCCAGTACTTC. The rearrangement uses TRBV6-1 and TRBJ2-5, with D possibly matching TRBD2 (6 bases). In germline, CDR1 is MNHNS, CDR2 SASEGT. The V end lost 6 bases, the J end lost 5 bases, and 10 bases lay between the germline ends. This CDR3 comprises 12 residues.

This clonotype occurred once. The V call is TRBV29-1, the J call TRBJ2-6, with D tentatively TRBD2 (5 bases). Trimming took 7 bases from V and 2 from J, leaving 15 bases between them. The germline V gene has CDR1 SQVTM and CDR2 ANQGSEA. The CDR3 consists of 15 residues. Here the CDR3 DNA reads TGCAGCGCCGGAGAGGGTGGAACTGGGGCCAACGTCCTGACTTTC. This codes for CSAGEGGTGANVLTF.

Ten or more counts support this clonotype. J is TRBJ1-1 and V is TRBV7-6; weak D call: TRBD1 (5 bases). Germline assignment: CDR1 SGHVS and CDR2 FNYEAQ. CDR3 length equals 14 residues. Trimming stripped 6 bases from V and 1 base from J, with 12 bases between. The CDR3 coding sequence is TGTGCCAGCAGTTTGGGGGGGACGAACACTGAAGCTTTCTTT. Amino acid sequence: CASSLGGTNTEAFF.

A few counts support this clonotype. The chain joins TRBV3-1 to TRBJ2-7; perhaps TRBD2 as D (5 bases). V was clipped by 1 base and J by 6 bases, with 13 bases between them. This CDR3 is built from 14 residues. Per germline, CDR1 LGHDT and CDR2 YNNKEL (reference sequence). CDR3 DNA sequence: TGTGCCAGCAGCCAAGGGGCTAGCCGTCGCGAGCAGTACTTC. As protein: CASSQGASRREQYF.

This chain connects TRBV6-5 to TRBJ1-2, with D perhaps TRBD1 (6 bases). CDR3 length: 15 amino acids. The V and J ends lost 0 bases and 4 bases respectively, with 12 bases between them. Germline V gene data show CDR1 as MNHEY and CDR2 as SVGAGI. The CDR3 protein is CASSYSGIRGYGYTF. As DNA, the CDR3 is TGTGCCAGCAGTTACTCGGGAATCAGGGGCTATGGCTACACCTTC.

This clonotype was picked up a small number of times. DNA of the CDR3: TGCGCCAGCAGCCCGAACAGGGGGCGAGACTATGGCTACACCTTC. Translated: CASSPNRGRDYGYTF. The chain has TRBV4-1 and TRBJ1-2; 9 bases are a match to TRBD1. CDR3 length equals 15 residues. V shed 4 bases, J shed 3 bases, and the junction held 6 bases outside the gene matches. Per the germline V gene, CDR1 is MGHRA and CDR2 is YSYEKL.

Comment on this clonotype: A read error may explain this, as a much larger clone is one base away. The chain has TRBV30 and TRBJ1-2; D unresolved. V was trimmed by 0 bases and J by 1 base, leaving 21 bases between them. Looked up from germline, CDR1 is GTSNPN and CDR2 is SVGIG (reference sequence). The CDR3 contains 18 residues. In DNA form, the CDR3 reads TGTGCCTGGAGTGTAGAGTTTGGGTTGGAGGTAATTAACTATGGCTACACCTTC. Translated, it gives CAWSVEFGLEVINYGYTF.

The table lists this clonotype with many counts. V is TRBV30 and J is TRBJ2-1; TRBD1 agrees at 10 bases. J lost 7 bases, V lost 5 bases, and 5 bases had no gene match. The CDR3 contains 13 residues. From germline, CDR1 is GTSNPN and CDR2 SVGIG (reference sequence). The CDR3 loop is CAWGTGVKNEQFF. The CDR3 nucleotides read TGTGCCTGGGGGACAGGGGTCAAGAATGAGCAGTTCTTC.

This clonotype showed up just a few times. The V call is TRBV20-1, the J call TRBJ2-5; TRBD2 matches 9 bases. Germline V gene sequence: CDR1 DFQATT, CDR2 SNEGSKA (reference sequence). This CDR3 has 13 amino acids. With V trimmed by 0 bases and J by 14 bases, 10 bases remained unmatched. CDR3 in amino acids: CSARDKSGLAGYF. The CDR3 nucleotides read TGCAGTGCTAGAGATAAGTCCGGGCTAGCGGGATACTTC.

DNA of the CDR3: TGTGCCAGCAGCAGCCGGGAACAAACCTACGAGCAGTACTTC. This encodes CASSSREQTYEQYF. The chain combines TRBV13 with TRBJ2-7; possible D gene TRBD2, 5 bases. The CDR3 is 14 amino acids. In germline, CDR1 is PRHDT, CDR2 FYEKMQ (reference sequence). Trimming removed 5 bases at V and 2 bases at J, with 13 bases between.

CDR3 sequence: CASSLNANSPLHF. The CDR3 DNA sequence: TGTGCCAGCAGTTTGAACGCGAATTCACCCCTCCACTTT. The genes are TRBV12-3 or TRBV12-4 and TRBJ1-6; no clear D gene. V was pared by 3 bases and J by 7 bases, with 7 bases between. The CDR3 spans 13 residues.

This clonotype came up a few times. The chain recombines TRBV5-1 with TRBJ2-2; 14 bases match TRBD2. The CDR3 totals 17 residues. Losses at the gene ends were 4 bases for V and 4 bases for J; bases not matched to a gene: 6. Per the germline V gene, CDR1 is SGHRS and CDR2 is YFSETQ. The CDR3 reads CASSSGLAGGSTGELFF. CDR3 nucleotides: TGCGCCAGCAGCAGCGGACTAGCGGGAGGAAGCACCGGGGAGCTGTTTTTT. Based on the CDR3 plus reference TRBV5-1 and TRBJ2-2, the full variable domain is KAGVTQTPRYLIKTRGQQVTLSCSPISGHRSVSWYQQTPGQGLQFLFEYFSETQRNKGNFPGRFSGRQFSNSRSEMNVSTLELGDSALYLCASSSGLAGGSTGELFFGEGSRLTVL.

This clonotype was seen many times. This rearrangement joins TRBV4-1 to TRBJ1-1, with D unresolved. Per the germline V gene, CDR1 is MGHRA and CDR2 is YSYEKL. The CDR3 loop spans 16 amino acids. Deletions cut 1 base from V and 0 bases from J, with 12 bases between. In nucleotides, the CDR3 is TGCGCCAGCAGCCAAGTCGTCCTCAGCCTGAACACTGAAGCTTTCTTT. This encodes CASSQVVLSLNTEAFF.

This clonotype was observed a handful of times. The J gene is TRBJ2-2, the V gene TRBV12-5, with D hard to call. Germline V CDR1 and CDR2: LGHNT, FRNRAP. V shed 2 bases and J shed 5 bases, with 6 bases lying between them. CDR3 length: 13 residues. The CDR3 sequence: CASGLPPTGELFF. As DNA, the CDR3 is TGTGCTAGTGGTTTGCCGCCTACCGGGGAGCTGTTTTTT.

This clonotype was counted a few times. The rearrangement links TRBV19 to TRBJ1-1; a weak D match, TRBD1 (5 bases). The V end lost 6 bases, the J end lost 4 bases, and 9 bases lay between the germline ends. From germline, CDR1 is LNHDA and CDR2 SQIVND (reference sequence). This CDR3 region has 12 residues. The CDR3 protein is CASSVGRTEAFF. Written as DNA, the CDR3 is TGTGCCAGTAGCGTGGGACGCACTGAAGCTTTCTTT.

The CDR3 here is CASSRDGDINTGELFF. Written as DNA, the CDR3 is TGTGCCAGCAGCCGGGACGGTGATATTAACACCGGGGAGCTGTTTTTT. The genes are TRBV7-3 and TRBJ2-2; D is tentatively TRBD1 or TRBD2 (5 bases each). Germline loops: CDR1 SGHTA, CDR2 FQGTGA. Trimming took off 5 bases at V and 2 bases at J, with 15 bases between the two ends. CDR3 size: 16 residues.

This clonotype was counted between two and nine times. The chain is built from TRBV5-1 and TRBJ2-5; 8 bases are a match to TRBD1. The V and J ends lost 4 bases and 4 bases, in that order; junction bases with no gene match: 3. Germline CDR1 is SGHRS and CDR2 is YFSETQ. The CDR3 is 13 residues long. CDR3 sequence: CASSVTGGETQYF. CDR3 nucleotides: TGCGCCAGCAGCGTTACAGGGGGAGAGACCCAGTACTTC.

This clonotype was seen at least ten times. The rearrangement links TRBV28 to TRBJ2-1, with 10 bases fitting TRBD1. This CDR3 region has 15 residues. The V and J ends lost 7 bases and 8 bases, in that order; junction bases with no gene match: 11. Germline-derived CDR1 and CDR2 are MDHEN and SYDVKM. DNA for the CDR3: TGTGCCAGCACCAAACAGACAGGGGGCGGATATGAGCAGTTCTTC. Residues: CASTKQTGGGYEQFF.

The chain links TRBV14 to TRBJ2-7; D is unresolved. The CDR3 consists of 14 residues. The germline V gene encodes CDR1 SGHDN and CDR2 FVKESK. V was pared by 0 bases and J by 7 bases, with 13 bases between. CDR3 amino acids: CASSQERWRAEQYF. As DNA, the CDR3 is TGTGCCAGCAGCCAAGAAAGGTGGCGAGCGGAGCAGTACTTC.

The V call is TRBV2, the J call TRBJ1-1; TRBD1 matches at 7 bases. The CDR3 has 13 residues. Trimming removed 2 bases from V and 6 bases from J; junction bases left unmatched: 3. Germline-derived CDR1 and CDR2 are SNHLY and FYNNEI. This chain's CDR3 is CASSETRGAEAFF. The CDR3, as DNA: TGTGCCAGCAGTGAAACCAGGGGGGCTGAAGCTTTCTTT.

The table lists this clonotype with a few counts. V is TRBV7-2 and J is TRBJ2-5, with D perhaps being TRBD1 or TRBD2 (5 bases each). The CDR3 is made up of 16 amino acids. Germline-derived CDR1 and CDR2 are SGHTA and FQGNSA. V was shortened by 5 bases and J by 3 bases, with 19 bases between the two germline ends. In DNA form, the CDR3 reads TGTGCCAGCAGCCCGGGGACGTGGGATAGGGAAGAGACCCAGTACTTC. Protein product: CASSPGTWDREETQYF.

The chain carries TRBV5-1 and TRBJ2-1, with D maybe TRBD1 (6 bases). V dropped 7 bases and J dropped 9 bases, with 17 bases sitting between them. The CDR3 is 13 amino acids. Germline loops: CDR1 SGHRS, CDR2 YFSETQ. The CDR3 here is CASRYSTGSEQFF. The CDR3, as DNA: TGCGCCAGCCGGTATTCCACAGGGTCTGAGCAGTTCTTC.

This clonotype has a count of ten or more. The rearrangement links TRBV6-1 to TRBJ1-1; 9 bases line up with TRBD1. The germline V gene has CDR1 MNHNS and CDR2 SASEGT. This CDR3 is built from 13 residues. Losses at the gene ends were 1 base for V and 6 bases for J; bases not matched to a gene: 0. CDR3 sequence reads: CASSEGQGAEAFF. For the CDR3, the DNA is TGTGCCAGCAGTGAAGGACAGGGGGCTGAAGCTTTCTTT.